This TCR beta chain was obtained from a study of cytomegalovirus exposure and HLA in healthy donors. Study observations and caveats: Using a false discovery rate of 0.05, a later analysis showed that approximately 16,000 TCR beta sequences were associated with HLA alleles.

Amplification used 60 Vbeta primers and 13 Jbeta primers. Method: immunoSEQ multiplex PCR; TCRdb's copy keeps in-frame clones and lacks some. The sample records 75,000 to 90,000 clones, more than 60% being singletons. Turning to this clone: Antigen: not known.

Germline CDR1 is SGHKS and CDR2 is YYEKEE (reference sequence). V shed 0 bases and J shed 2 bases, with 7 bases lying between them. The CDR3 spans 14 residues. Sequenced input: PBMCs. The chain joins TRBV5-5 to TRBJ2-3; D gene uncertain. The origin of this receptor is a human donor in good health. CDR3 sequence: CASSLVYLTDTQYF. The CDR3 DNA reads TGTGCCAGCAGCTTGGTCTACCTCACAGATACGCAGTATTTT. Variable domain in full (rest from reference TRBV5-5 and TRBJ2-3): DAGVTQSPTHLIKTRGQQVTLRCSPISGHKSVSWYQQVLGQGPQFIFQYYEKEERGRGNFPDRFSARQFPNYSSELNVNALLLGDSALYLCASSLVYLTDTQYFGPGTRLTVL.